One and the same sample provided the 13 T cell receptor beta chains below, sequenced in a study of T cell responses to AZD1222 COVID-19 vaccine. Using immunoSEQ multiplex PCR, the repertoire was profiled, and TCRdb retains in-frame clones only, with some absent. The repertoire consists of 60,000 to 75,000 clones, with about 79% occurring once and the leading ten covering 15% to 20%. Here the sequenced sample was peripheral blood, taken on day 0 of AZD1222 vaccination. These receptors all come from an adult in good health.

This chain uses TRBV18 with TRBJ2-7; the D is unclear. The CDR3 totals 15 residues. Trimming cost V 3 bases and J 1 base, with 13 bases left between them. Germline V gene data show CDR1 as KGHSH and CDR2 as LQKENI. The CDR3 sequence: CASSPLPQNSYEQYF. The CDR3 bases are TGTGCCAGCTCACCTCTACCACAGAATTCCTACGAGCAGTACTTC.

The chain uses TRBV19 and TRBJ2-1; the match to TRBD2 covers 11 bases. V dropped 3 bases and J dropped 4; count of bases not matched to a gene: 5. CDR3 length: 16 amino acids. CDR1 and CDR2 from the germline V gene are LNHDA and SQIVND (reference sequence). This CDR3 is CASSIAGLAEYNEQFF. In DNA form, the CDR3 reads TGTGCCAGTAGTATCGCGGGACTAGCGGAGTACAATGAGCAGTTCTTC.

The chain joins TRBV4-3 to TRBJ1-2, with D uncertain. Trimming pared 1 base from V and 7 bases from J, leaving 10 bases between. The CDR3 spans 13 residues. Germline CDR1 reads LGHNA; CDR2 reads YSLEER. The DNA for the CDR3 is TGCGCCAGCAGCCAAGCATTGCAGAGTGGCTACACCTTC. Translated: CASSQALQSGYTF.

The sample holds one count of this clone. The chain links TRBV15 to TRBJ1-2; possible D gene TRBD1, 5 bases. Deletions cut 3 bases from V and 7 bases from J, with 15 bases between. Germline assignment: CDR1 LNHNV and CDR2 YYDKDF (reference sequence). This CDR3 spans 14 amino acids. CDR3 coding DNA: TGTGCCACCAGCAGGATCGGGACCGGAACTGGCTACACCTTC. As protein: CATSRIGTGTGYTF.

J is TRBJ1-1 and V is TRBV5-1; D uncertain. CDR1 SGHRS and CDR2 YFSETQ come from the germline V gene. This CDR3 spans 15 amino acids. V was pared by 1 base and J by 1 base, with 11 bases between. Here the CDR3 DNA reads TGCGCCAGCAGCTTGTCCGCGGAGGGGAACACTGAAGCTTTCTTT. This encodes CASSLSAEGNTEAFF.

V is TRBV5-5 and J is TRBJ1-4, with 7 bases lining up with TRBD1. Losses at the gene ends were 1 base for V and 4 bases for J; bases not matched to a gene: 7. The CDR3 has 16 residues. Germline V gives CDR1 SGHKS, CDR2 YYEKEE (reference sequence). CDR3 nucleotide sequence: TGTGCCAGCAGCTTGACCTCCGGGACAGTTAATGAAAAACTGTTTTTT. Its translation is CASSLTSGTVNEKLFF.

The CDR3 DNA reads as TGTGCCAGCAGCTTAGGGAATCTGAACACTGAAGCTTTCTTT. This gives the protein CASSLGNLNTEAFF. The chain is built from TRBV7-9 and TRBJ1-1; no clear D gene. CDR1 is SEHNR and CDR2 is FQNEAQ in the germline V gene (reference sequence). The CDR3 contains 14 residues. V shed 1 base and J shed 0 bases, with 6 bases lying between them.

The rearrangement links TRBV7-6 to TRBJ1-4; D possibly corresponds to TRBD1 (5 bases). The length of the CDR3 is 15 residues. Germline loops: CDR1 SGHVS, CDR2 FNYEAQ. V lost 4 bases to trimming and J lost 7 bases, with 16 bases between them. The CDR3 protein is CASSYGAGRSEKLFF. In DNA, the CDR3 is TGTGCCAGCAGCTATGGGGCAGGAAGGAGTGAAAAACTGTTTTTT. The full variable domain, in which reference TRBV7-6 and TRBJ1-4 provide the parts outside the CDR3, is GAGVSQSPRYKVTKRGQDVALRCDPISGHVSLYWYRQALGQGPEFLTYFNYEAQQDKSGLPNDRFSAERPEGSISTLTIQRTEQRDSAMYRCASSYGAGRSEKLFFGSGTQLSVL.

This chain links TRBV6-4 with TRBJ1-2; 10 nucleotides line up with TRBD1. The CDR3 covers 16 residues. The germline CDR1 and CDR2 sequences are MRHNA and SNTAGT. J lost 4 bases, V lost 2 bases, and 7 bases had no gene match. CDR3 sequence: CASSDRGQGPRYGYTF. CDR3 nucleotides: TGTGCCAGCAGTGACCGGGGACAGGGGCCTCGCTATGGCTACACCTTC.

The CDR3, as DNA: TGTGCCAGCAGCGTAGACCAGGGTAGGCTTGGCGAAAAACTGTTTTTT. Residues: CASSVDQGRLGEKLFF. The chain links TRBV9 to TRBJ1-4; D is possibly TRBD1 (5 bases). The V gene's germline CDR1 is SGDLS and CDR2 YYNGEE. V was trimmed by 0 bases and J by 8 bases, leaving 17 bases between them. The length of the CDR3 is 16 residues.

Here the CDR3 DNA reads TGTGCCAGCAGCCCGAGGGGCGAGCAGTACTTC. It encodes CASSPRGEQYF. The V and J genes are TRBV6-2 or TRBV6-3 and TRBJ2-7; D assignment may be TRBD1 or TRBD2 (5 bases each). Trimming removed 6 bases from V and 6 bases from J, with 9 bases in between. From germline, CDR1 is MNHEY and CDR2 SVGEGT. CDR3 length: 11 amino acids.

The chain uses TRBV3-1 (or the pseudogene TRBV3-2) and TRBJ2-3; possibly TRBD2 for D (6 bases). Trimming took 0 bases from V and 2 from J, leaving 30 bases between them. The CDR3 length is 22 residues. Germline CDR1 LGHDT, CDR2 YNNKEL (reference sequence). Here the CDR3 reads CASSQDRYKDLFGSGFTDTQYF. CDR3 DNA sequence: TGTGCCAGCAGCCAAGATCGCTATAAGGATCTGTTCGGTAGCGGCTTCACAGATACGCAGTATTTT.

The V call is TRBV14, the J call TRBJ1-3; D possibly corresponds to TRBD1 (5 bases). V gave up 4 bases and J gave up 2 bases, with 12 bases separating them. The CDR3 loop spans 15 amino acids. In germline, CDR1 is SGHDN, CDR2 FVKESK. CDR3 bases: TGTGCCAGCAGCCCCCTAGGGGTGCCTGGAAACACCATATATTTT. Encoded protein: CASSPLGVPGNTIYF.